The next 27 T cell receptor beta chains were all read from a single sample in a study of blood T cell repertoires in COVID-19. Sequencing used immunoSEQ multiplex PCR; TCRdb keeps in-frame clones, though not all of them. Of approximately 130,000 clones in the sample, more than 80% were seen once. The sequencing sample was made of peripheral blood. These receptors were taken from a human donor in a cohort sampled during active COVID-19.

V usage is TRBV29-1 and J usage is TRBJ2-3; D call uncertain. Germline CDR1 SQVTM, CDR2 ANQGSEA. The V end lost 7 bases, the J end lost 6 bases, and 14 bases lay between the germline ends. The CDR3 spans 12 residues. The CDR3 region has the DNA TGCAGCGCCCTTTCGGAGACGGATACGCAGTATTTT. Translated, it gives CSALSETDTQYF.

The chain recombines TRBV15 with TRBJ1-2, with D possibly matching TRBD1 (5 bases). The CDR3 runs to 13 residues. Germline CDR1 reads LNHNV; CDR2 reads YYDKDF (reference sequence). With 3 bases removed from V and 5 bases from J, the gap between germline ends came to 10 bases. CDR3 loop: CATSSQGGYGYTF. In DNA form, the CDR3 reads TGTGCCACCAGCAGTCAGGGTGGATATGGCTACACCTTC.

Details on this clone: The identical CDR3 is also encoded by other nucleotide sequences in the sample. J is TRBJ2-5 and V is TRBV20-1, with D unclear. Trimming pared 0 bases from V and 4 bases from J, leaving 3 bases between. CDR3 length: 11 residues. Looked up from germline, CDR1 is DFQATT and CDR2 is SNEGSKA (reference sequence). The DNA of the CDR3 is TGCAGTGCTAGAGATAGAGAGACCCAGTACTTC. It translates to CSARDRETQYF.

This rearrangement joins TRBV30 to TRBJ2-3, with 8 positions matching TRBD2. With 7 bases clipped from V and 4 bases from J, the junction kept 10 bases outside the gene matches. CDR1 is GTSNPN, CDR2 SVGIG, per germline (reference sequence). The CDR3 is 14 amino acids. The CDR3 here is CAYQSGGPADTQYF. Here the CDR3 DNA reads TGTGCCTACCAGTCGGGGGGGCCGGCAGATACGCAGTATTTT.

This clone was seen a single time. The CDR3 reads CAWQDSSYNSPLHF. Written as DNA, the CDR3 is TGTGCCTGGCAGGACAGCTCCTATAATTCACCCCTCCACTTT. The chain recombines TRBV30 with TRBJ1-6, with D possibly matching TRBD1 (6 bases). Trimming took off 5 bases at V and 0 bases at J, with 8 bases between the two ends. Per the germline V gene, CDR1 is GTSNPN and CDR2 is SVGIG (reference sequence). The CDR3 loop spans 14 amino acids. Combining the CDR3 with reference TRBV30 and TRBJ1-6 gives the whole variable domain SQTIHQWPATLVQPVGSPLSLECTVEGTSNPNLYWYRQAAGRGLQLLFYSVGIGQISSEVPQNLSASRPQDRQFILSSKKLLLSDSGFYLCAWQDSSYNSPLHFGNGTRLTVT.

Worth noting for this clone: Germline is not matched at one junction end, which may reflect a read error. The chain is built from TRBV7-7 and TRBJ2-3; D is perhaps TRBD1 (6 bases). The CDR3 extends over 15 amino acids. The germline V gene has CDR1 SSHAT and CDR2 FNYEAQ (reference sequence). Here the CDR3 reads CASSPTTGRTDTQYF. In nucleotides, the CDR3 is TGTGCTAGCAGCCCGACGACAGGACGCACAGATACGCAGTATTTT. The full variable domain, completed using reference TRBV7-7 and TRBJ2-3, is GAGVSQSPRYKVTKRGQDVTLRCDPISSHATLYWYQQALGQGPEFLTYFNYEAQPDKSGLPSDRFSAERPEGSISTLTIQRTEQRDSAMYRCASSPTTGRTDTQYFGPGTRLTVL.

This clone was seen once. J is TRBJ2-1 and V is TRBV10-3; no clear D. This CDR3 has 16 amino acids. CDR1 is ENHRY, CDR2 SYGVKD, per germline. V gave up 0 bases and J gave up 0 bases, with 9 bases separating them. CDR3 DNA: TGTGCCATCAGTGAGTCAGCGAGTAGCTCCTACAATGAGCAGTTCTTC. This sequence encodes CAISESASSSYNEQFF.

The genes are TRBV4-3 and TRBJ2-1; TRBD2 matches 9 bases. Trimming removed 3 bases from V and 4 bases from J; junction bases left unmatched: 7. Germline assignment: CDR1 LGHNA and CDR2 YSLEER. The CDR3 is 16 amino acids. CDR3 in amino acids: CASSHPTSGGYNEQFF. The CDR3 DNA reads as TGCGCCAGCAGCCATCCGACTAGCGGTGGTTACAATGAGCAGTTCTTC.

The V gene is TRBV7-9, the J gene TRBJ2-1, with 7 bases aligning to TRBD2. CDR1 is SEHNR and CDR2 is FQNEAQ in the germline V gene (reference sequence). V dropped 7 bases and J dropped 7; count of bases not matched to a gene: 10. The CDR3 contains 14 residues. The CDR3 nucleotides read TGTGCCAGCAACGCGGCGGGAGTACCAAATGAGCAGTTCTTC. It translates to CASNAAGVPNEQFF.

This clone was seen only once. This chain connects TRBV6-5 to TRBJ2-5, with D perhaps TRBD2 (6 bases). V was cut by 0 bases and J by 1 base, with 9 bases left in between. The CDR3 has 15 amino acids. The V gene's germline CDR1 is MNHEY and CDR2 SVGAGI. The CDR3 nucleotides read TGTGCCAGCAGTTACTCGAATAGCGGCCAAGAGACCCAGTACTTC. Translated, it gives CASSYSNSGQETQYF.

V is TRBV4-3 and J is TRBJ2-1; tentative D call: TRBD2 (5 bases). Looked up from germline, CDR1 is LGHNA and CDR2 is YSLEER. Trimming shortened V by 6 bases and J by 1 base, and 13 bases separated the two germline ends. This CDR3 has 15 residues. In nucleotides, the CDR3 is TGCGCCAGCAGAGACCAGGAGCGGTCCTACAATGAGCAGTTCTTC. As protein: CASRDQERSYNEQFF.

The chain carries TRBV9 and TRBJ1-1; D not certain. V dropped 2 bases and J dropped 1 base, with 6 bases sitting between them. Germline V lookup: CDR1 SGDLS, CDR2 YYNGEE. The length of the CDR3 is 13 residues. The CDR3 DNA reads as TGTGCCAGCAGCGTCAGACAGAACACTGAAGCTTTCTTT. Translating it yields CASSVRQNTEAFF.

A note on this clone: Other DNA variants within this sample encode the same CDR3. The V and J genes are TRBV4-3 and TRBJ2-5; 12 bases are shared with TRBD2. The germline V gene encodes CDR1 LGHNA and CDR2 YSLEER. The CDR3 extends over 17 amino acids. V gave up 0 bases and J gave up 5 bases; unmatched junction bases: 7. Written as DNA, the CDR3 is TGCGCCAGCAGCCAAGAGAGGCTAGCGGGAGGGGGGGAGACCCAGTACTTC. Its translation: CASSQERLAGGGETQYF.

The chain employs TRBV18 and TRBJ2-2; no clear D gene. The germline V and J ends were trimmed by 0 bases and 10 bases, with 9 bases remaining between them. The CDR3 spans 13 residues. CDR1 KGHSH and CDR2 LQKENI come from the germline V gene. The CDR3 DNA reads TGTGCCAGCTCACCACCTGGAGTCGAGGAGCTGTTTTTT. The encoded protein is CASSPPGVEELFF.

The rearrangement uses TRBV28 and TRBJ1-5; 7 nucleotides agree with TRBD1. The CDR3 is 15 amino acids. J was trimmed by 7 bases and V by 5 bases; bases with no gene match: 11. Germline loops: CDR1 MDHEN, CDR2 SYDVKM. In DNA form, the CDR3 reads TGTGCCAGCAGTCCTACAGGGGAAGGGACGCAGCCCCAGCATTTT. Its translation is CASSPTGEGTQPQHF.

In DNA form, the CDR3 reads TGTGCCTGGGGAATGGAGGACTATGGCTACACCTTC. This translates into CAWGMEDYGYTF. The chain links TRBV30 to TRBJ1-2; D remains ambiguous. CDR3 length equals 12 residues. Germline CDR1 reads GTSNPN; CDR2 reads SVGIG (reference sequence). Trimming took 5 bases from V and 3 from J, leaving 10 bases between them.

The chain has TRBV12-3 or TRBV12-4 and TRBJ1-2, with D uncertain. The CDR3 consists of 12 residues. The V end was cut by 7 bases, the J end by 7 bases, with 13 bases between. CDR3 DNA sequence: TGTGCCAGCACCCGCCCTGGAGGTGGCTACACCTTC. Its translation is CASTRPGGGYTF.

The chain carries TRBV18 and TRBJ2-2; no reliable D call. V lost 6 bases and J 1 base, leaving 6 bases between the germline ends. CDR3 length: 13 amino acids. CDR1 KGHSH and CDR2 LQKENI come from the germline V gene. The CDR3: CASSPRNTGELFF. The CDR3 DNA reads as TGTGCCAGCTCCCCCAGGAACACCGGGGAGCTGTTTTTT.

This clone has only one observation. This chain connects TRBV11-1 to TRBJ1-1; D is ambiguous. CDR1 and CDR2 from the germline V gene are SGHAT and FQDESV (reference sequence). The CDR3 totals 15 residues. V was pared by 1 base and J by 4 bases, with 13 bases between. For the CDR3, the DNA is TGTGCCAGCAGCTTAGGAGGTGGGTTCCGCACTGAAGCTTTCTTT. This encodes CASSLGGGFRTEAFF.

The genes are TRBV6-2 or TRBV6-3 and TRBJ2-7; 8 nucleotides line up with TRBD1. After removal of 2 bases from V and 6 bases from J, the junction contained 12 bases not matched to a gene. From germline, CDR1 is MNHEY and CDR2 SVGEGT. The CDR3 sequence is 16 residues long. The CDR3 bases are TGTGCCAGCAGTTACGAGGCTGGACAGGGCGACGGCGAGCAGTACTTC. This gives the protein CASSYEAGQGDGEQYF.

The V call is TRBV29-1, the J call TRBJ2-6; D might be TRBD1 (5 bases). V was trimmed by 6 bases and J by 0 bases, leaving 9 bases between them. The germline V gene has CDR1 SQVTM and CDR2 ANQGSEA. This CDR3 comprises 14 residues. This chain's CDR3 is CSVTAFSGANVLTF. Written as DNA, the CDR3 is TGCAGCGTGACAGCCTTCTCTGGGGCCAACGTCCTGACTTTC.

This chain connects TRBV19 to TRBJ2-1, with TRBD1 identical over 8 bases. Germline-derived CDR1 and CDR2 are LNHDA and SQIVND (reference sequence). Trimming took 6 bases from V and 0 from J; bases not matched to a gene: 4. CDR3 length: 15 amino acids. CDR3 loop: CASSRDRSSYNEQFF. CDR3 coding DNA: TGTGCCAGTAGCCGGGACAGGAGCTCCTACAATGAGCAGTTCTTC.

The rearrangement uses TRBV24-1 and TRBJ1-4; D is perhaps TRBD1 (5 bases). The V end was cut by 4 bases, the J end by 4 bases, with 9 bases between. The V gene's germline CDR1 is KGHDR and CDR2 SFDVKD. CDR3 size: 14 residues. DNA for the CDR3: TGTGCCACCAGTGAAGGGGTCATTAATGAAAAACTGTTTTTT. Residues: CATSEGVINEKLFF.

This chain links TRBV7-3 with TRBJ1-6, with TRBD1 matching 8 bases. The germline gives CDR1 SGHTA, CDR2 FQGTGA. CDR3 length equals 16 residues. J was trimmed by 7 bases and V by 5 bases; bases with no gene match: 10. CDR3 nucleotides: TGTGCCAGCAGCCTCATCCGGACAGGGCCGAATTCACCCCTCCACTTT. Residues: CASSLIRTGPNSPLHF.

The chain joins TRBV10-1 to TRBJ2-2; maybe TRBD2 (7 bases). Trimming pared 11 bases from V and 3 bases from J, leaving 19 bases between. The CDR3 consists of 15 residues. CDR1 is WNHNN and CDR2 is SYGVQD in the germline V gene (reference sequence). CDR3 bases: TGCGCCCTCAAAAGGGGGGGCCCTGACACCGGGGAGCTGTTTTTT. This translates into CALKRGGPDTGELFF.

This clone was detected only once. This chain connects TRBV11-2 to TRBJ1-1; 8 bases agree with TRBD1. CDR3 length: 13 residues. After removal of 1 base from V and 12 bases from J, the junction contained 7 bases not matched to a gene. Germline-derived CDR1 and CDR2 are SGHAT and FQNNGV. In nucleotides, the CDR3 is TGTGCCAGCAGCTTAGCGACAGGGGCCGGATCTTTCTTT. It codes for CASSLATGAGSFF.

The chain recombines TRBV5-1 with TRBJ1-1; maybe TRBD1 (6 bases). With 3 bases removed from V and 2 bases from J, the gap between germline ends came to 11 bases. Looked up from germline, CDR1 is SGHRS and CDR2 is YFSETQ. The CDR3 consists of 14 residues. The DNA for the CDR3 is TGCGCCAGCAGCTCAAGACAGGCAAACACTGAAGCTTTCTTT. Its protein product is CASSSRQANTEAFF.